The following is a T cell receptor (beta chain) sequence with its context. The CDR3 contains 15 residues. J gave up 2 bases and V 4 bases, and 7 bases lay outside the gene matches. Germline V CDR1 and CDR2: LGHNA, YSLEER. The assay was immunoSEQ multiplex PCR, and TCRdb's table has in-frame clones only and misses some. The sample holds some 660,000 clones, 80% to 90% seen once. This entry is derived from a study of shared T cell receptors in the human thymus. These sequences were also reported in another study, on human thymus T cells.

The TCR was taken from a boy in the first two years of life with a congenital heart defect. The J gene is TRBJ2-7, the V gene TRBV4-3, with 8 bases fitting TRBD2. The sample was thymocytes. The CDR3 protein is CASSPGGGLTYEQYF. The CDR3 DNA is TGCGCCAGCAGCCCCGGCGGGGGGCTTACCTACGAGCAGTACTTC.